What follows are 31 T cell receptor beta chains derived from one specimen sequenced in a study of cytomegalovirus exposure and HLA in healthy donors. PCR primers comprised 60 Vbeta and 13 Jbeta primers. The repertoire was sequenced with immunoSEQ multiplex PCR; TCRdb's copy has only in-frame clones and lacks some. The sample consists of approximately 160,000 clones, around 79% of them appearing once. Specimen: PBMCs. The receptor set was obtained from a male donor in good health and CMV-seropositive.

This chain joins TRBV18 and TRBJ1-1; the D gene is possibly TRBD1 (5 bases). V lost 4 bases and J lost 4, with 13 bases in between. This CDR3 is 14 amino acids long. The germline V gene encodes CDR1 KGHSH and CDR2 LQKENI. The CDR3 DNA reads as TGTGCCAGCTCACGAACAGCGGGGGGCACTGAAGCTTTCTTT. This gives the protein CASSRTAGGTEAFF.

J is TRBJ1-3 and V is TRBV19; 7 nucleotides agree with TRBD1. The CDR3 totals 15 residues. Germline CDR1 and CDR2: LNHDA and SQIVND (reference sequence). Trimming cost V 6 bases and J 1 base; bases outside gene matches: 6. The CDR3 sequence: CASRPMTGSGNTIYF. Written as DNA, the CDR3 is TGTGCCAGTAGGCCAATGACAGGGTCTGGAAACACCATATATTTT.

This clone was observed a single time. The CDR3 nucleotides read TGTGCCAGCAGCCAAGATGATGGGGTTCAGGGAATAAAGAACACTGAAGCTTTCTTT. It codes for CASSQDDGVQGIKNTEAFF. J is TRBJ1-1 and V is TRBV14; D is perhaps TRBD1 (5 bases). CDR1 and CDR2 from the germline V gene are SGHDN and FVKESK. This CDR3 is built from 19 residues. The ends were cut back, 0 bases at V and 1 base at J, with 21 bases in the middle.

This chain connects TRBV19 to TRBJ2-7, with 9 bases aligning to TRBD1. With V trimmed by 4 bases and J by 7 bases, 8 bases remained unmatched. Germline V gives CDR1 LNHDA, CDR2 SQIVND (reference sequence). This CDR3 is built from 14 residues. In DNA form, the CDR3 reads TGTGCCAGTAGTAGACTCGGGACAGGGAGAGAGCAGTACTTC. It yields the protein CASSRLGTGREQYF.

The chain links TRBV7-2 to TRBJ2-3, with 7 nucleotides matching TRBD2. Germline CDR1 and CDR2: SGHTA and FQGNSA. V lost 1 base and J lost 1; bases outside the gene matches: 2. The CDR3 spans 15 residues. The CDR3: CASSLGGGRTDTQYF. The CDR3 DNA reads as TGTGCCAGCAGCTTAGGCGGGGGTCGCACAGATACGCAGTATTTT.

A remark on this clone: In the same sample, other DNA sequences code for this CDR3. V and J are TRBV7-3 and TRBJ2-3; no clear D gene. The CDR3 totals 13 residues. Germline V CDR1 and CDR2: SGHTA, FQGTGA. Trimming stripped 2 bases from V and 4 bases from J, with 7 bases between. CDR3 nucleotides: TGTGCCAGCAGCTTAGGTGGCCCAGATACGCAGTATTTT. Translating it yields CASSLGGPDTQYF. Combining the CDR3 with reference TRBV7-3 and TRBJ2-3 gives the whole variable domain GAGVSQTPSNKVTEKGKYVELRCDPISGHTALYWYRQSLGQGPEFLIYFQGTGAADDSGLPNDRFFAVRPEGSVSTLKIQRTERGDSAVYLCASSLGGPDTQYFGPGTRLTVL.

V is TRBV2 and J is TRBJ2-1; TRBD2 aligns across 14 bases. This CDR3 has 18 amino acids. Germline CDR1 and CDR2: SNHLY and FYNNEI. V gave up 5 bases and J gave up 0 bases; unmatched junction bases: 6. CDR3 DNA sequence: TGTGCCAGCAGTTCGGGACTAGCGGGGGTTAGCTCCTACAATGAGCAGTTCTTC. Protein product: CASSSGLAGVSSYNEQFF.

In its sample, this clone was seen once. One junction end disagrees with the germline gene, perhaps due to a read error. This chain links TRBV7-7 with TRBJ2-5; weak D call: TRBD2 (6 bases). The CDR3 length is 14 residues. Germline values: CDR1 SSHAT, CDR2 FNYEAQ (reference sequence). The CDR3 region has the DNA TGTGCTAGCAGTCCTACGACTAGTCAAGAGACCCAGTACTTC. Amino acid sequence: CASSPTTSQETQYF. Supplemented by reference TRBV7-7 and TRBJ2-5, the full variable domain reads GAGVSQSPRYKVTKRGQDVTLRCDPISSHATLYWYQQALGQGPEFLTYFNYEAQPDKSGLPSDRFSAERPEGSISTLTIQRTEQRDSAMYRCASSPTTSQETQYFGPGTRLLVL.

In the case of this clone: Other DNA sequences from this sample encode an identical CDR3 as well. The rearrangement joins TRBV7-9 to TRBJ1-6; the D gene is possibly TRBD1 (5 bases). Germline CDR1 and CDR2: SEHNR and FQNEAQ (reference sequence). The CDR3 loop spans 14 amino acids. Between the trimmed V and J ends, which lost 1 base and 9 bases, there was a span of 10 bases. CDR3 protein: CASSLGGDGSPLHF. CDR3 in DNA: TGTGCCAGCAGCTTAGGGGGGGATGGTTCACCCCTCCACTTT.

This chain links TRBV4-3 with TRBJ2-1, with D tentatively TRBD2 (6 bases). Trimming shortened V by 0 bases and J by 2 bases, and 14 bases separated the two germline ends. The germline CDR1 and CDR2 sequences are LGHNA and YSLEER. CDR3 size: 17 residues. The CDR3 DNA sequence: TGCGCCAGCAGCCAAGAGAGGACCCTAGCGACCTACAATGAGCAGTTCTTC. Amino acid sequence: CASSQERTLATYNEQFF.

The V gene is TRBV30, the J gene TRBJ1-2; D might be TRBD1 (5 bases). Trimming stripped 0 bases from V and 7 bases from J, with 18 bases between. This CDR3 has 15 residues. CDR1 GTSNPN and CDR2 SVGIG come from the germline V gene (reference sequence). CDR3 residues: CAWSVGRDSMSGYTF. DNA for the CDR3: TGTGCCTGGAGTGTAGGCAGGGACTCGATGTCTGGCTACACCTTC.

The V call is TRBV18, the J call TRBJ2-1, with D possibly TRBD1 on 5 matching bases. The CDR3 is 15 amino acids. The ends were cut back, 3 bases at V and 8 bases at J, with 17 bases in the middle. The germline CDR1 and CDR2 sequences are KGHSH and LQKENI. Written as DNA, the CDR3 is TGTGCCAGCTCACCCGGGCAGGGAATAGGGGATGAGCAGTTCTTC. This gives the protein CASSPGQGIGDEQFF.

This clone was observed a handful of times. CDR3 region: CASRTATSNTGELFF. CDR3 coding DNA: TGCGCCAGCAGGACAGCTACTTCGAACACCGGGGAGCTGTTTTTT. The chain uses TRBV5-1 and TRBJ2-2; tentative D call: TRBD1 (5 bases). There are 15 residues in the CDR3. The germline V gene has CDR1 SGHRS and CDR2 YFSETQ. V lost 5 bases and J lost 0, with 11 bases in between.

The chain joins TRBV6-4 to TRBJ2-2, with TRBD2 identical over 9 bases. The CDR3 is made up of 14 amino acids. From germline, CDR1 is MRHNA and CDR2 SNTAGT. V shed 3 bases, J shed 4 bases, and the junction held 0 bases outside the gene matches. CDR3 loop: CASSERGGTGELFF. The CDR3 DNA is TGTGCCAGCAGTGAGCGGGGGGGCACCGGGGAGCTGTTTTTT.

This clone has more than one count but fewer than ten. The chain couples TRBV5-4 to TRBJ1-1, with D possibly being TRBD1 (5 bases). This CDR3 region has 13 residues. Between the trimmed V and J ends, which lost 2 bases and 7 bases, there was a span of 12 bases. CDR1 SGHNT and CDR2 YYREEE come from the germline V gene (reference sequence). DNA for the CDR3: TGTGCCAGCAGCTTCCCCCAGGGCCTTGAAGCTTTCTTT. It yields the protein CASSFPQGLEAFF.

This sequence joins TRBV2 and TRBJ2-1; the match to TRBD2 covers 10 bases. Germline-derived CDR1 and CDR2 are SNHLY and FYNNEI. The V segment lost 4 bases and the J segment 4 bases; nucleotides outside the gene matches: 7. This CDR3 comprises 16 residues. The CDR3 DNA sequence: TGTGCCAGCAGTGGCCCAGCGGGGGGGCGGTACAATGAGCAGTTCTTC. This codes for CASSGPAGGRYNEQFF. The complete variable domain, with remaining parts taken from reference TRBV2 and TRBJ2-1, reads EPEVTQTPSHQVTQMGQEVILRCVPISNHLYFYWYRQILGQKVEFLVSFYNNEISEKSEIFDDQFSVERPDGSNFTLKIRSTKLEDSAMYFCASSGPAGGRYNEQFFGPGTRLTVL.

The table lists this clone with a few counts. This sequence joins TRBV4-1 and TRBJ1-2; 10 bases agree with TRBD1. The CDR3 runs to 14 residues. Germline V gene lookup returns CDR1 MGHRA and CDR2 YSYEKL. Trimming cost V 3 bases and J 7 bases; bases outside gene matches: 5. CDR3 region: CASSHRDRGSGYTF. CDR3 in DNA: TGCGCCAGCAGCCATCGGGACAGGGGAAGTGGCTACACCTTC.

The genes are TRBV7-9 and TRBJ1-5; TRBD1 aligns across 7 bases. This CDR3 is 17 amino acids long. Germline-derived CDR1 and CDR2 are SEHNR and FQNEAQ (reference sequence). J was trimmed by 1 base and V by 2 bases; bases with no gene match: 8. The CDR3 sequence is CASSLYRGRRSNQPQHF. CDR3 bases: TGTGCCAGCAGCTTATACAGGGGCAGGAGGAGCAATCAGCCCCAGCATTTT.

The rearrangement links TRBV7-3 to TRBJ2-1; 13 positions match TRBD2. The germline CDR1 and CDR2 sequences are SGHTA and FQGTGA. The CDR3 totals 16 residues. The ends lost 5 bases at V and 9 bases at J; junction bases unmatched: 10. CDR3 DNA sequence: TGTGCCAGCAGCATCTTGACTAGCGGGGGGCCCGGTGAGCAGTTCTTC. Amino acids: CASSILTSGGPGEQFF.

This chain connects TRBV27 to TRBJ2-7; D not resolved. V shed 0 bases and J shed 2 bases, with 14 bases lying between them. This CDR3 is built from 16 residues. Germline V lookup: CDR1 MNHEY, CDR2 SMNVEV (reference sequence). The CDR3 sequence is CASSLSGSTTPYEQYF. The CDR3 coding sequence is TGTGCCAGCAGTTTATCCGGCTCGACAACCCCCTACGAGCAGTACTTC.

The rearrangement joins TRBV30 to TRBJ2-7; a weak D match, TRBD1 (6 bases). Germline V CDR1 and CDR2: GTSNPN, SVGIG (reference sequence). CDR3 length: 15 residues. V lost 1 base, J lost 6 bases, and 19 bases lay in between. DNA of the CDR3: TGTGCCTGGAGTGAAGGTAGAGGGTCCAGGGGCGAGCAGTACTTC. It translates to CAWSEGRGSRGEQYF.

This clone was seen just once. The CDR3 bases are TGTGCCAGCAGTCAGGACAGGGTGAGCTCCTACGAGCAGTACTTC. Protein product: CASSQDRVSSYEQYF. This chain uses TRBV7-2 with TRBJ2-7, with 8 nucleotides matching TRBD1. The CDR3 extends over 15 amino acids. Germline lookup yields CDR1 SGHTA and CDR2 FQGNSA. The V segment lost 6 bases and the J segment 0 bases; nucleotides outside the gene matches: 7.

This rearrangement joins TRBV14 to TRBJ2-5; 8 bases match TRBD1. Germline values: CDR1 SGHDN, CDR2 FVKESK. V shed 4 bases and J 1 base; nucleotides not matched to a gene: 5. There are 15 residues in the CDR3. CDR3 in DNA: TGTGCCAGCAGCCTTGGACAGGGCCGCCAAGAGACCCAGTACTTC. Translation: CASSLGQGRQETQYF.

This chain connects TRBV5-1 to TRBJ2-5, with 7 nucleotides matching TRBD2. Trimming took 1 base from V and 2 from J; bases not matched to a gene: 5. Germline assignment: CDR1 SGHRS and CDR2 YFSETQ. The CDR3 is 15 residues long. The CDR3 protein is CASSLNSGSQETQYF. Written as DNA, the CDR3 is TGCGCCAGCAGCTTGAATAGCGGGTCACAAGAGACCCAGTACTTC.

The chain carries TRBV2 and TRBJ2-1; 7 bases are shared with TRBD1. Germline CDR1 SNHLY, CDR2 FYNNEI. J lost 12 bases, V lost 1 base, and 9 bases had no gene match. The CDR3 is made up of 14 amino acids. The CDR3 DNA sequence: TGTGCCAGCAGTGAAGAGGGGGCCGGGACAAGGCAGTTCTTC. It codes for CASSEEGAGTRQFF.

The genes are TRBV5-5 and TRBJ2-5, with 11 bases that match TRBD2. Germline lookup yields CDR1 SGHKS and CDR2 YYEKEE (reference sequence). CDR3 length: 14 amino acids. Losses at the gene ends were 7 bases for V and 5 bases for J; bases not matched to a gene: 7. In DNA form, the CDR3 reads TGTGCCAGCGGAACTAGCGGGGGAACTGAGACCCAGTACTTC. It translates to CASGTSGGTETQYF.

This clone was observed a handful of times. The chain has TRBV5-4 and TRBJ2-5; D might be TRBD2 (6 bases). CDR1 is SGHNT, CDR2 YYREEE, per germline (reference sequence). The CDR3 runs to 16 residues. Trimming took 4 bases from V and 2 from J, leaving 18 bases between them. CDR3 nucleotides: TGTGCCAGCAGCCGATTGGGAGGACGCGCACAAGAGACCCAGTACTTC. It yields the protein CASSRLGGRAQETQYF.

This rearrangement joins TRBV10-2 to TRBJ1-2; the D gene is possibly TRBD1 (5 bases). V shed 7 bases and J shed 0 bases, with 9 bases lying between them. Germline V CDR1 and CDR2: WSHSY, SAAADI. CDR3 size: 13 residues. The CDR3 sequence: CASTQGTNYGYTF. The CDR3 DNA is TGCGCCAGCACGCAGGGAACTAACTATGGCTACACCTTC.

This chain links TRBV6-1 with TRBJ2-7, with D uncertain. The CDR3 length is 11 residues. The V gene lost 5 bases and the J gene lost 2 bases, with 4 bases spanning the gap. In germline, CDR1 is MNHNS, CDR2 SASEGT. CDR3 bases: TGTGCCAGCAGTAATACCTACGAGCAGTACTTC. Amino acids: CASSNTYEQYF.

The chain employs TRBV5-1 and TRBJ2-5; TRBD2 matches 11 bases. The germline V gene has CDR1 SGHRS and CDR2 YFSETQ. The CDR3 has 14 residues. V gave up 0 bases and J gave up 5 bases; unmatched junction bases: 0. The CDR3 here is CASSLGLAGETQYF. For the CDR3, the DNA is TGCGCCAGCAGCTTGGGACTAGCGGGGGAGACCCAGTACTTC.

J is TRBJ2-1 and V is TRBV5-8; D might be TRBD2 (6 bases). The CDR3 totals 15 residues. V was trimmed by 4 bases and J by 10 bases, leaving 21 bases between them. Germline V gene sequence: CDR1 SGHTS, CDR2 YDEGEE. The CDR3 DNA sequence: TGTGCCAGCAGCACTGGGGGGTTTTCCTTACGGGAGCAGTTCTTC. Protein product: CASSTGGFSLREQFF.